Detailed here is one T cell receptor beta chain. The source of the sample is a study of blood T cell repertoires in COVID-19. Study summary: Sites in the United States, Italy and Spain provided acute and convalescent COVID-19 samples.

Per the study methods: Amplification of reference gene primers was used by the study to estimate nucleated cell counts. Profiling relied on immunoSEQ multiplex PCR, and the TCRdb table lists in-frame clones only, not all of them. V, J and clone size are those of that table, while D and trimming were read from the DNA. The table shows tens of thousands of clones, with 80% to 90% occurring only once. The length of the CDR3 is 14 residues. V lost 6 bases and J 1 base, leaving 12 bases between the germline ends. Germline loops: CDR1 LGHNT, CDR2 FRNRAP. The origin of this receptor is a human donor in a cohort sampled during active COVID-19. The sequenced sample consisted of peripheral blood. The chain links TRBV12-5 to TRBJ1-1; possibly TRBD1 for D (5 bases). CDR3 amino acids: CASGVDRENTEAFF. CDR3 nucleotides: TGTGCTAGTGGGGTCGACAGAGAGAACACTGAAGCTTTCTTT.